These 20 T cell receptor beta chains were all obtained from the same sample, sequenced in a study of T-cell reconstitution after alpha-beta-depleted transplantation in children. As it was prepared, the TCRbeta library received unique molecular identifiers. One entry per CDR3 protein, called by TCRdb with MiXCR from the PCR reads. The sample consists of hundreds of thousands of distinct CDR3 sequences, under 30% of them appearing once. Sequencing was performed on PBMCs, mostly from graft donor cells, taken 360 days after TCRalphabeta/CD19-depleted stem cell transplant. The receptors originated from a female patient aged 2-10 years who had a stem cell transplant for congenital amegakaryocytic thrombocytopenia, so the T cells may come from the graft donor.

This chain joins TRBV28 and TRBJ2-3; 8 positions match TRBD2. Germline values: CDR1 MDHEN, CDR2 SYDVKM. The CDR3 runs 16 residues. Trimming at V came to 4 bases and at J to 2 bases, leaving 8 bases not matched to a gene. Here the CDR3 DNA reads TGTGCCAGCAGTTCGTGGACTAGCCAAGACACAGATACGCAGTATTTT. Protein sequence: CASSSWTSQDTDTQYF.

The CDR3 loop reads CASSLGSGGRETQYF. In nucleotides, the CDR3 is TGTGCCAGCAGTTTGGGGTCAGGGGGCCGTGAGACCCAGTACTTC. V usage is TRBV12-3 or TRBV12-4 and J usage is TRBJ2-5, with 8 bases fitting TRBD1. CDR3 length: 15 residues. J lost 5 bases, V lost 3 bases, and 8 bases had no gene match.

The table lists this clonotype with many counts. The chain uses TRBV7-7 and TRBJ1-4; 7 positions agree with TRBD1. V lost 5 bases and J lost 6; bases outside the gene matches: 9. Germline V gives CDR1 SSHAT, CDR2 FNYEAQ (reference sequence). This CDR3 spans 15 amino acids. DNA for the CDR3: TGTGCCAGCAGCAGAGACAGGGAGCTATATGAAAAACTGTTTTTT. Amino acids: CASSRDRELYEKLFF.

This clonotype was counted a few times. DNA for the CDR3: TGTGCCAGCAGCCCCGGACACTCAACTAATGAAAAACTGTTTTTT. This sequence encodes CASSPGHSTNEKLFF. This sequence joins TRBV7-3 and TRBJ1-4; a weak D match, TRBD1 (5 bases). From germline, CDR1 is SGHTA and CDR2 FQGTGA. The V and J ends lost 5 bases and 0 bases respectively, with 10 bases between them. The CDR3 is 15 residues long.

This rearrangement joins TRBV6-5 to TRBJ2-7, with D possibly TRBD1 on 5 matching bases. Trimming took off 4 bases at V and 2 bases at J, with 15 bases between the two ends. The germline V gene has CDR1 MNHEY and CDR2 SVGAGI. There are 15 residues in the CDR3. The CDR3 reads CASSLIPRVPYEQYF. For the CDR3, the DNA is TGTGCCAGCAGTTTGATCCCCAGGGTCCCCTACGAGCAGTACTTC.

This clonotype was recorded at least ten times. The chain couples TRBV4-1 to TRBJ2-7, with 9 bases that match TRBD1. Germline lookup yields CDR1 MGHRA and CDR2 YSYEKL. The ends lost 3 bases at V and 5 bases at J; junction bases unmatched: 8. This CDR3 has 15 residues. In DNA, the CDR3 is TGCGCCAGCAGCCATACGGGACAGGGATTGAACGAGCAGTACTTC. It specifies CASSHTGQGLNEQYF.

The chain links TRBV12-3 or TRBV12-4 to TRBJ2-1; 10 bases map to TRBD2. The CDR3 has 16 residues. V lost 4 bases, J lost 7 bases, and 10 bases stayed unmatched. In DNA, the CDR3 is TGTGCCAGCAGTTCCCTCCCTAGCGGGAGAGGAAATGAGCAGTTCTTC. It encodes CASSSLPSGRGNEQFF.

The V gene is TRBV7-8, the J gene TRBJ1-4; unclear D gene. Germline V lookup: CDR1 SGHVS, CDR2 FQNEAQ. CDR3 length: 14 residues. Trimming took 0 bases from V and 6 from J, leaving 8 bases between them. The CDR3, as DNA: TGTGCCAGCAGCTTAGCGGGCGAATATGAAAAACTGTTTTTT. Translating it yields CASSLAGEYEKLFF.

This clonotype was found a few times. V is TRBV10-1 and J is TRBJ1-1, with D hard to call. Germline values: CDR1 WNHNN, CDR2 SYGVQD (reference sequence). Trimming took 3 bases from V and 4 from J, leaving 15 bases between them. The length of the CDR3 is 15 residues. CDR3 nucleotides: TGCGCCAGCAGTGAAGGTGCAGGTAGCGGCACTGAAGCTTTCTTT. Its translation is CASSEGAGSGTEAFF.

This clonotype was picked up a small number of times. The rearrangement uses TRBV4-1 and TRBJ2-3; maybe TRBD1 (6 bases). The CDR3 loop spans 16 amino acids. V was clipped by 6 bases and J by 1 base, with 17 bases between them. Germline values: CDR1 MGHRA, CDR2 YSYEKL. CDR3 protein: CASSLNGPGGTDTQYF. The CDR3 region has the DNA TGCGCCAGCAGTCTCAACGGGCCAGGGGGCACAGATACGCAGTATTTT.

This clonotype was seen a handful of times. The chain couples TRBV5-5 to TRBJ2-7, with a weak D call TRBD2 (5 bases). The CDR3 spans 15 residues. Trimming shortened V by 3 bases and J by 2 bases, and 15 bases separated the two germline ends. Per the germline V gene, CDR1 is SGHKS and CDR2 is YYEKEE (reference sequence). The CDR3 loop reads CASSSSQARTYEQYF. CDR3 coding DNA: TGTGCCAGCAGCTCTAGCCAAGCTAGGACCTACGAGCAGTACTTC. Full variable domain (rest looked up from reference TRBV5-5 and TRBJ2-7): DAGVTQSPTHLIKTRGQQVTLRCSPISGHKSVSWYQQVLGQGPQFIFQYYEKEERGRGNFPDRFSARQFPNYSSELNVNALLLGDSALYLCASSSSQARTYEQYFGPGTRLTVT.

This clonotype was detected a few times. The chain joins TRBV7-2 to TRBJ2-7, with 8 bases identical to TRBD2. Losses at the gene ends were 2 bases for V and 5 bases for J; bases not matched to a gene: 8. CDR1 and CDR2 from the germline V gene are SGHTA and FQGNSA. This CDR3 is built from 15 residues. The CDR3 sequence is CASSLLPGGMDEQYF. CDR3 sequence (DNA): TGTGCCAGCAGCTTATTACCGGGGGGGATGGACGAGCAGTACTTC.

The rearrangement joins TRBV4-1 to TRBJ1-5; D remains ambiguous. The CDR3 runs 13 residues. The ends were cut back, 2 bases at V and 6 bases at J, with 8 bases in the middle. Germline V gene lookup returns CDR1 MGHRA and CDR2 YSYEKL. CDR3 bases: TGCGCCAGCAGCCAACCGGGAGGTCAGCCCCAGCATTTT. This translates into CASSQPGGQPQHF.

This clonotype has a count of ten or more. The rearrangement joins TRBV29-1 to TRBJ2-2; D not certain. Per the germline V gene, CDR1 is SQVTM and CDR2 is ANQGSEA. Trimming stripped 4 bases from V and 3 bases from J, with 9 bases between. The CDR3 is 13 residues long. CDR3 in amino acids: CSVGVGYTGELFF. The CDR3 DNA follows: TGCAGCGTTGGTGTGGGGTACACCGGGGAGCTGTTTTTT.

The chain couples TRBV28 to TRBJ1-4, with D possibly being TRBD1 (5 bases). This CDR3 is 15 amino acids long. The germline gives CDR1 MDHEN, CDR2 SYDVKM. Trimming removed 4 bases from V and 2 bases from J, with 11 bases in between. The CDR3 DNA follows: TGTGCCAGCAGTTCTGACGGGGCTACTAATGAAAAACTGTTTTTT. Its translation is CASSSDGATNEKLFF.

The chain employs TRBV28 and TRBJ2-2; D gene uncertain. CDR1 and CDR2 (germline): MDHEN, SYDVKM. The V and J ends lost 8 bases and 5 bases respectively, with 12 bases between them. CDR3 size: 13 residues. The CDR3 DNA is TGTGCCAGCCATCCGGCTAGGACCGGGGAGCTGTTTTTT. Protein: CASHPARTGELFF.

This chain joins TRBV12-3 or TRBV12-4 and TRBJ1-1; no firm D call. Deletions cut 2 bases from V and 9 bases from J, with 13 bases between. The CDR3 has 13 amino acids. CDR3 amino acids: CASSLSSGRQAFF. CDR3 coding DNA: TGTGCCAGCAGTTTAAGCAGTGGCCGGCAAGCTTTCTTT.

This clonotype was detected a few times. The V and J genes are TRBV28 and TRBJ2-7; TRBD1 agrees at 10 bases. This CDR3 comprises 14 residues. V shed 8 bases, J shed 5 bases, and the junction held 9 bases outside the gene matches. Germline loops: CDR1 MDHEN, CDR2 SYDVKM. The CDR3 DNA is TGTGCCAGCGAAGAGGACAGGGGGAGGGACGAGCAGTACTTC. Translating gives CASEEDRGRDEQYF.

This clonotype was observed a handful of times. This chain connects TRBV29-1 to TRBJ1-2, with 8 bases identical to TRBD1. CDR1 is SQVTM, CDR2 ANQGSEA, per germline. Trimming cost V 8 bases and J 4 bases; bases outside gene matches: 6. This CDR3 is built from 12 residues. Written as DNA, the CDR3 is TGCAGCTTTCAAGGACAGGGCTATGGCTACACCTTC. Translating gives CSFQGQGYGYTF.

This clonotype appeared a few times. The chain employs TRBV30 and TRBJ2-3, with 13 bases lining up with TRBD2. The germline gives CDR1 GTSNPN, CDR2 SVGIG (reference sequence). This CDR3 is built from 19 residues. After removal of 3 bases from V and 5 bases from J, the junction contained 17 bases not matched to a gene. DNA for the CDR3: TGTGCCTGGAGCGGGACGCGGACTAGCGGGAGTATGAGGAGAGATACGCAGTATTTT. Translation: CAWSGTRTSGSMRRDTQYF.